This T cell receptor (beta chain) is from a study of blood T cell repertoires in COVID-19. Looking at the study overall: T cells, B-cell-depleted T cells, or PBMCs supplied cDNA or gDNA.

In the source study's methods: Scientists estimated how many nucleated cells there were by amplifying reference gene primers. Profiled with immunoSEQ multiplex PCR; TCRdb holds only in-frame clones, not every one. That table furnishes V, J and clone size, whereas the DNA furnished D and trimming. This table holds approximately 72,000 clones, about 89% found once. There are 14 residues in the CDR3. Germline CDR1 SGHDT, CDR2 YYEEEE. Trimming pared 6 bases from V and 6 bases from J, leaving 13 bases between. The source of this sequence is a woman in her fifties or sixties with acute or convalescent COVID-19. The sequenced sample consisted of peripheral blood. The chain carries TRBV5-6 and TRBJ1-6; unclear D gene. CDR3 sequence: CASTWSTANSPLHF. CDR3 nucleotides: TGTGCCAGCACCTGGAGCACGGCTAATTCACCCCTCCACTTT.